What follows is one TCR beta chain and its context. This clonotype was observed a few times. This clone's antigen is unknown. The record has no base qualities; no much larger clone is one base away. This record comes from a study of regulatory T cells in long-lasting Graves disease (dated by TCRdb to the early 2020s). In the study overall: Antithyroid drugs had been taken for less than 3 months by newly diagnosed Graves' disease patients. The study was registered as a clinical trial and conducted in China. Persistent Graves' disease patients were compared with newly diagnosed Graves' disease patients by peripheral blood TCR sequencing and RNA sequencing. A total of about 33 samples were covered by TCR sequencing, comprising approximately 13 persistent and roughly 20 newly diagnosed Graves' disease patients. The investigation overall reported the following: Compared with newly diagnosed patients, persistent Graves' disease patients had lower TCR Shannon entropy and fewer highly expanded clones, which suggests clonal expansion. Persistent disease showed preferential use of TRBV28, TRBJ1-2 and TRBJ2-5, whereas newly diagnosed disease favored TRBV20-1 and TRBJ2-1. Sequencing and analysis were restricted to the TCR beta chain. Patients with persistent disease shared more public clonotypes (around 2,500) than newly diagnosed patients did (about 970). The authors noted that the small sample size was a limitation that may lower accuracy. Peripheral blood alone was examined, since thyroid tissue, which constituted the primary lesion, could not be accessed.

The trim is 2 bases for V and 5 bases for J, with a gap of 6 bases between the germline ends. The CDR3 measures 13 amino acids from cysteine to phenylalanine. Only CDR3 DNA is held: 39 bases, read in frame from base 1. Library preparation used multiplex PCR. Sequenced on an Illumina HiSeq 4000. iRepertoire HTBI primers and Arm-PCR amplification of CDR3 regions were used to construct TCR beta libraries. Before sequencing, the PCR products went through gel purification. The study's processing was this. Across samples, 55 to 80 TRBV and 15 or so TRBJ segments were identified and used for gene usage analysis of CDR3 amino acid clonotypes. Filtered high-quality paired reads were merged into contigs using COPE and FqMerger. BLAST was used to align contigs to IMGT TRBV, TRBD and TRBJ reference genes, and CDR3 was defined according to IMGT. Any clonotype with a frequency above 0.1% was counted as a highly expanded clone. Shannon entropy served as the measure of repertoire diversity, while the Gini coefficient captured V-J evenness. Clonotypes shared by more than one individual were considered public. Through fastp at Q25 and MiXCR, TCRdb rebuilt clones from the public reads, retaining in-frame beta chains. Each entry is one CDR3 protein sequence, shown with its most common DNA and genes. TCRdb, not the authors, supplied the V and J calls. The sample table holds 350,000 to 450,000 distinct CDR3 sequences, of which 12% were seen once. The leading ten clones occupy approximately 20% of the sample.

The sample's time point label, decoded: newly diagnosed GD, antithyroid drugs for less than 3 months. For both TCR sequencing and RNA sequencing, RNA was extracted from PBMCs in TRIzol. The diagnosis of Graves' disease followed American Thyroid Association guidelines. Recruitment of patients was carried out at an endocrinology department in Xi'an, China. Each patient gave 7 to 9.5 milliliters of peripheral blood, collected in an EDTA anticoagulant tube. Ficoll Paque Plus density gradient separation was used to isolate PBMCs, and no additional T cell sorting was done. An Agilent 2100 Bioanalyzer and agarose gel were used to assess RNA quality, and a NanoDrop 2000 was used to measure RNA concentration. These same data were also listed under a study on T cells in Graves' hyperthyroidism and ophthalmopathy. As the second publication notes: Stable Graves' hyperthyroidism was defined as the absence of progression to ophthalmopathy over 18 months of follow-up. Hyperthyroidism patients were newly diagnosed, had a disease duration of under 2 months, and were aged 18 to 65 years. Any patient with an uncontrolled infection, another autoimmune disease, pregnancy or lactation was excluded. Clinical symptoms, serum thyroxine and TRAb, thyroid ultrasound, and orbital computed tomography formed the basis for the diagnoses. The first round of RT-PCR for the TCR CDR3 was performed with the HTBI primer set and the Qiagen OneStep RT-PCR kit. Most expanded thyroid clonotypes (frequency above 0.001) were also detected in blood, a finding suggesting that blood repertoires may reflect thyroid immune responses. A 13 V-J signature model separated ophthalmopathy from stable hyperthyroidism, with over 85% sensitivity and roughly 82% specificity in cross-validation and 80%/75% in testing. During validation, the model predicted progression to ophthalmopathy a median of roughly six months ahead of onset, with roughly 65% sensitivity and roughly 75% specificity. To identify TCR V-J signatures that set the groups apart, the researchers used a discovery cohort of about a hundred patients, made up of 40 to 45 with Graves' ophthalmopathy and 55 to 65 with stable Graves' hyperthyroidism. An independent validation cohort of about 20 hyperthyroidism patients and approximately 15 patients who later progressed to ophthalmopathy tested prospective prediction of ophthalmopathy. The 90 to 100 discovery patients were randomly split 7:3 into training and test sets. In addition, the study compared T-cell repertoires in thyroid tissue and in blood from about 6 Graves' hyperthyroidism patients. After blood sampling, hyperthyroidism patients were treated with methimazole at a starting dose of 30 mg daily, and ophthalmopathy patients were treated with high-dose intravenous methylprednisolone. Libraries were constructed in a second round of multiplex PCR, after which size selection and purification were carried out. Paired-end sequencing of the libraries was performed with 100 bp reads on an Illumina HiSeq2000. SOAPnuke was used to process the raw data, throwing out any read that contained adapters or uncalled bases, had a mean Phred below 15, or lacked an exact constant-primer or identifier match. High-quality paired reads were merged with COPE v1.2.5, and unique nucleotide sequences were defined as clonotypes. Clonotypes were aligned to IMGT TRBV, TRBD and TRBJ reference segments using MiTCR v1.1. The analysis included only V-J combinations with a frequency above 0.0001, which together covered 99% to 99.2% of the repertoires. A TCS score was defined as the ratio of F50 (clonal expansion) to E x V (chaos), with BLOSUM62-based TCRdist applied between CDR3 peptides within each V-J. Welch's t-statistics and random forest reduced 514 V-J features to about 13, which were used in a naive Bayes classifier (R e1071). Sample size was not statistically predetermined, and blinding of investigators to group allocation was not performed. The paper describes TCR Vbeta CDR3 sequencing of 120 to 150 peripheral blood samples, made up of about 40 ophthalmopathy patients, some 76 hyperthyroidism patients and roughly 17 progressor patients.

Source: peripheral blood mononuclear cells (PBMCs), taken at new diagnosis, from a patient treated with antithyroid drugs. The receptor was isolated from a woman in her late teens or twenties with Graves disease. Donor details come from another sample of the same person, matched by shared clones. This chain joins TRBV12-3 or TRBV12-4 to TRBJ2-2, with no confidently assigned D gene. The sequenced DNA is TGTGCCAGCAGTTTAATGCGAACCGGGGAGCTGTTTTTT. This encodes CASSLMRTGELFF.